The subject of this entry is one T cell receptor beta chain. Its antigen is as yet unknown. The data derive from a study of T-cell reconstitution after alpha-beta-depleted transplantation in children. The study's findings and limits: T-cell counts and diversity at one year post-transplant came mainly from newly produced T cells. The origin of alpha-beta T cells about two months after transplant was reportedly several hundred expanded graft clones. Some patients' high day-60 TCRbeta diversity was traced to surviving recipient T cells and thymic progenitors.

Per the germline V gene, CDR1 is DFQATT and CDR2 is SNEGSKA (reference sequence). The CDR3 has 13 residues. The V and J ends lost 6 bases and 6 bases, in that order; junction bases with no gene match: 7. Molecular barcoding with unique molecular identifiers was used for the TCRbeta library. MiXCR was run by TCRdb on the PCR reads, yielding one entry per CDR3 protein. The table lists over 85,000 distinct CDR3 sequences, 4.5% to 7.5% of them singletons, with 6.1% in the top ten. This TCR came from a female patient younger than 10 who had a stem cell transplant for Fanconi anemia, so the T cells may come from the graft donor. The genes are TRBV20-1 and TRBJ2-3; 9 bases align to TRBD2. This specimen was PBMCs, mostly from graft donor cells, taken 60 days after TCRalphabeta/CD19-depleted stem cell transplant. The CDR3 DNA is TGCAGTGCGATAAGCGGGAGGCGCGATACGCAGTATTTT. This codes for CSAISGRRDTQYF.